These 17 T cell receptor delta chains originate from one sample sequenced in a study of Vδ1+ human thymocytes. Broader study findings: In the thymus, TRG and TRD repertoires looked highly polyclonal with Gaussian CDR3 lengths.

What these receptors recognize is not known. Extracted RNA was reverse transcribed into cDNA. The CDR3 regions were amplified by multiplex PCR from V-gene primers to a constant-region primer. TCRdb reprocessed the multiplex PCR reads through CATT. The table records just under 55,000 delta-chain clones, 15% of them present only once. Sequenced sample: Vdelta1+ gamma-delta thymocytes from the thymus. Subset reported: FACS-sorted CD3+ TCRalphabeta- TCRVdelta1+ TCRVdelta2- thymocytes. These receptors came from a boy younger than two who had congenital heart surgery.

This clone was counted at least ten times. The chain couples TRDV2 to TRDJ1; 8 bases are a match to TRDD3. With V trimmed by 3 bases and J by 0 bases, 11 bases remained unmatched. Germline CDR1 and CDR2: GEAIGNYY and EKD. This CDR3 has 17 residues. CDR3 sequence: CACDYTGGRPYTDKLIF. DNA for the CDR3: TGTGCCTGTGACTATACTGGGGGGCGACCGTACACCGATAAACTCATCTTT.

The table lists this clone with a few counts. J is TRDJ1 and V is TRDV1; possibly TRDD3 for D (6 bases). There are 18 residues in the CDR3. Per germline, CDR1 TSWWSYY and CDR2 QGS. Trimming shortened V by 4 bases and J by 1 base, and 22 bases separated the two germline ends. The CDR3 loop is CALGVTSWGHRRTDKLIF. CDR3 coding DNA: TGTGCTCTTGGGGTCACGTCCTGGGGACATAGGCGCACCGATAAACTCATCTTT.

This clone was recorded a few times. An end of the junction does not agree with germline; a read error may underlie this. The chain recombines TRDV2 with TRDJ1, with 9 bases that match TRDD3. The CDR3 covers 19 residues. CDR1 is GEAIGNYY, CDR2 EKD, per germline. The CDR3 coding sequence is TGTGCCTGTGACACCGGGGGCCTTCTGGGGGATTCGGGCACCGATAAACTCACCTTT. This gives the protein CACDTGGLLGDSGTDKLTF.

This chain connects TRDV1 to TRDJ1; TRDD3 matches 7 bases. CDR1 is TSWWSYY and CDR2 is QGS in the germline V gene. The CDR3 covers 15 residues. Trimming took 1 base from V and 5 from J; bases not matched to a gene: 7. The CDR3 spells CALGEPSLLGDKLIF. The CDR3 DNA reads TGTGCTCTTGGGGAACCTTCTCTACTGGGGGATAAACTCATCTTT.

J is TRDJ1 and V is TRDV1, with 9 bases lining up with TRDD3. There are 17 residues in the CDR3. Germline CDR1 is TSWWSYY and CDR2 is QGS. V dropped 2 bases and J dropped 1; count of bases not matched to a gene: 8. The CDR3 sequence: CALGESYTGGLTDKLIF. CDR3 DNA: TGTGCTCTTGGGGAATCTTATACTGGGGGACTCACCGATAAACTCATCTTT.

The chain carries TRDV1 and TRDJ1, with 8 bases lining up with TRDD2. This CDR3 comprises 23 residues. J gave up 0 bases and V 0 bases, and 24 bases lay outside the gene matches. Germline CDR1 and CDR2: TSWWSYY and QGS. This chain's CDR3 is CALGELQNSCLPNFEDYTDKLIF. The CDR3 DNA sequence: TGTGCTCTTGGGGAACTACAGAATTCTTGCCTTCCTAATTTCGAGGATTACACCGATAAACTCATCTTT.

This chain connects TRDV1 to TRDJ1, with 11 nucleotides matching TRDD3. V dropped 2 bases and J dropped 3; count of bases not matched to a gene: 14. The CDR3 is made up of 19 amino acids. The germline V gene encodes CDR1 TSWWSYY and CDR2 QGS. The CDR3 bases are TGTGCTCTTGGGGAAACCCTCCAAGTACTGGGGGATAATCCCGATAAACTCATCTTT. Translating gives CALGETLQVLGDNPDKLIF.

V usage is TRDV1 and J usage is TRDJ1; D remains ambiguous. Germline V gene data show CDR1 as TSWWSYY and CDR2 as QGS. There are 16 residues in the CDR3. V lost 0 bases and J 2 bases, leaving 13 bases between the germline ends. CDR3 nucleotide sequence: TGTGCTCTTGGGGAACTAATGTGTGCCGTAACCGATAAACTCATCTTT. As protein: CALGELMCAVTDKLIF.

This chain links TRDV1 with TRDJ1; tentatively, D is TRDD3 (6 bases). V shed 1 base and J shed 0 bases, with 18 bases lying between them. Germline V gene lookup returns CDR1 TSWWSYY and CDR2 QGS. This CDR3 spans 18 amino acids. CDR3 coding DNA: TGTGCTCTTGGGGAACGTCAGTCTCGATACGTGTACACCGATAAACTCATCTTT. Protein sequence: CALGERQSRYVYTDKLIF.

V and J are TRDV1 and TRDJ1, with 9 bases fitting TRDD3. With V trimmed by 0 bases and J by 8 bases, 16 bases remained unmatched. CDR1 is TSWWSYY, CDR2 QGS, per germline. This CDR3 is 18 amino acids long. The CDR3, as DNA: TGTGCTCTTGGGGAACTAGAACCTTTACTGGGGGACCACGTAAAACTCATCTTT. As protein: CALGELEPLLGDHVKLIF.

The chain has TRDV1 and TRDJ1; D ambiguous. Germline V gene data show CDR1 as TSWWSYY and CDR2 as QGS. This CDR3 has 16 amino acids. Between the trimmed V and J ends, which lost 0 bases and 7 bases, there was a span of 18 bases. CDR3 protein: CALGELASFGLGKLIF. In nucleotides, the CDR3 is TGTGCTCTTGGGGAACTGGCCTCTTTCGGATTAGGTAAACTCATCTTT.

The rearrangement joins TRDV1 to TRDJ1; 11 positions match TRDD3. The CDR3 totals 22 residues. After removal of 0 bases from V and 0 bases from J, the junction contained 18 bases not matched to a gene. Germline CDR1 and CDR2: TSWWSYY and QGS. The CDR3 nucleotides are TGTGCTCTTGGGGAACTAGTAAACTATCCGTACTGGGGGATAGCATACACCGATAAACTCATCTTT. Translating gives CALGELVNYPYWGIAYTDKLIF.

The rearrangement joins TRDV1 to TRDJ1, with D perhaps matching TRDD2 (6 bases). The V end lost 6 bases, the J end lost 0 bases, and 29 bases lay between the germline ends. The CDR3 totals 20 residues. Germline V gene lookup returns CDR1 TSWWSYY and CDR2 QGS. This chain's CDR3 is CALGTSYDTTYTLYTDKLIF. CDR3 coding DNA: TGTGCTCTTGGAACCTCCTACGATACCACTTACACCCTTTACACCGATAAACTCATCTTT.

This clone was detected only a few times. The rearrangement links TRDV1 to TRDJ1, with 8 bases identical to TRDD3. The germline CDR1 and CDR2 sequences are TSWWSYY and QGS. The CDR3 runs to 21 residues. Germline trimming cut 5 bases from V and 6 bases from J; bases unmatched to any gene: 29. The CDR3 DNA reads as TGTGCTCTTGGGTACCTTAGCGTGTGGCAGCCACGGGCGCGGGATACGAATAAACTCATCTTT. Its protein is CALGYLSVWQPRARDTNKLIF.

This clone has a single count. The same CDR3 also results from other DNA sequences found in this sample. This chain uses TRDV2 with TRDJ1; D perhaps matches TRDD3 (5 bases). CDR3 length equals 15 residues. Germline loops: CDR1 GEAIGNYY, CDR2 EKD. Trimming removed 7 bases at V and 0 bases at J, with 17 bases between. In DNA form, the CDR3 reads TGTGCCTGGGGTACTGGTGGACCGTACACCGATAAACTCATCTTT. Its translation is CAWGTGGPYTDKLIF.

The chain employs TRDV1 and TRDJ1, with a tentative D call TRDD3 (5 bases). In germline, CDR1 is TSWWSYY, CDR2 QGS. The CDR3 contains 17 residues. V shed 4 bases and J shed 0 bases, with 18 bases lying between them. CDR3 DNA: TGTGCTCTTGGGGTTACACGGGGGCTCCCGTACACCGATAAACTCATCTTT. As protein: CALGVTRGLPYTDKLIF.

V is TRDV1 and J is TRDJ1; 12 positions agree with TRDD3. Trimming cost V 2 bases and J 1 base; bases outside gene matches: 17. The CDR3 runs 21 residues. The germline gives CDR1 TSWWSYY, CDR2 QGS. CDR3: CALGEVSSTGGYNYCTDKLIF. Here the CDR3 DNA reads TGTGCTCTTGGGGAAGTTTCAAGTACTGGGGGATACAACTATTGCACCGATAAACTCATCTTT.